The 11 T cell receptor beta chains reported below all come from one sample, sequenced in a study of cytomegalovirus exposure and HLA in healthy donors. The primer mix had 60 Vbeta and 13 Jbeta primers. Assay used: immunoSEQ multiplex PCR; TCRdb lists only in-frame clones, some missing. The sample contains 150,000 to 200,000 clones, roughly 87% of which appear only once. Material for sequencing was PBMCs. These receptors were taken from a man aged 40-49 years in good health and CMV-seronegative.

The chain couples TRBV9 to TRBJ2-5; a possible D gene is TRBD2 (6 bases). Trimming cost V 0 bases and J 5 bases, with 11 bases left between them. Per the germline V gene, CDR1 is SGDLS and CDR2 is YYNGEE. The CDR3 is 14 residues long. CDR3 nucleotide sequence: TGTGCCAGCAGCGTAGATAGAGGGAGGGAGACCCAGTACTTC. This sequence encodes CASSVDRGRETQYF.

The gene calls are TRBV9 and TRBJ2-2, with 8 bases that match TRBD2. The CDR3 totals 15 residues. V dropped 1 base and J dropped 2; count of bases not matched to a gene: 1. Germline V gene sequence: CDR1 SGDLS, CDR2 YYNGEE. The CDR3, as DNA: TGTGCCAGCAGCGTAACTAGCGGCAACACCGGGGAGCTGTTTTTT. This gives the protein CASSVTSGNTGELFF.

This clone has a handful of counts. The rearrangement joins TRBV7-8 to TRBJ2-7; 7 bases map to TRBD2. Trimming removed 0 bases from V and 0 bases from J; junction bases left unmatched: 2. Germline CDR1 and CDR2: SGHVS and FQNEAQ. The CDR3 has 15 residues. The CDR3 here is CASSLAGGISYEQYF. The CDR3 DNA follows: TGTGCCAGCAGCTTAGCGGGAGGGATCTCCTACGAGCAGTACTTC. Looking up the rest from reference TRBV7-8 and TRBJ2-7 gives the full variable domain: GAGVSQSPRYKVAKRGQDVALRCDPISGHVSLFWYQQALGQGPEFLTYFQNEAQLDKSGLPSDRFFAERPEGSVSTLKIQRTQQEDSAVYLCASSLAGGISYEQYFGPGTRLTVT.

The chain recombines TRBV29-1 with TRBJ1-5, with 8 nucleotides matching TRBD1. CDR1 and CDR2 (germline): SQVTM, ANQGSEA. The CDR3 has 13 residues. The trim removed 6 bases at V and 8 bases at J, leaving 9 bases unmatched. The CDR3, as DNA: TGCAGCGTACAGGGGGGGGCTTGGGAGCCCCAGCATTTT. It encodes CSVQGGAWEPQHF. Variable domain in full (rest from reference TRBV29-1 and TRBJ1-5): SAVISQKPSRDICQRGTSLTIQCQVDSQVTMMFWYRQQPGQSLTLIATANQGSEATYESGFVIDKFPISRPNLTFSTLTVSNMSPEDSSIYLCSVQGGAWEPQHFGDGTRLSIL.

The chain employs TRBV6-5 and TRBJ2-7; 8 bases are a match to TRBD2. Germline CDR1 MNHEY, CDR2 SVGAGI. The CDR3 has 12 residues. After removal of 2 bases from V and 7 bases from J, the junction contained 1 base not matched to a gene. The CDR3 is CASSYKRGEQYF. The CDR3 DNA reads TGTGCCAGCAGTTACAAGCGGGGGGAGCAGTACTTC.

This chain joins TRBV30 and TRBJ1-1; D perhaps matches TRBD1 (5 bases). Germline CDR1 reads GTSNPN; CDR2 reads SVGIG (reference sequence). Trimming stripped 4 bases from V and 0 bases from J, with 9 bases between. This CDR3 is 13 amino acids long. The CDR3 is CAWTGGVNTEAFF. The CDR3 nucleotides read TGTGCCTGGACCGGGGGGGTGAACACTGAAGCTTTCTTT.

This sequence joins TRBV5-1 and TRBJ1-6; the D gene is possibly TRBD1 (5 bases). CDR1 and CDR2 from the germline V gene are SGHRS and YFSETQ. Trimming pared 3 bases from V and 0 bases from J, leaving 13 bases between. The CDR3 totals 17 residues. CDR3 nucleotide sequence: TGCGCCAGCAGCTCGGGGGAGTTGAGCTCCTATAATTCACCCCTCCACTTT. Translating it yields CASSSGELSSYNSPLHF.

A few counts support this clone. The rearrangement joins TRBV7-8 to TRBJ2-1; TRBD1 matches 8 bases. With 5 bases clipped from V and 6 bases from J, the junction kept 6 bases outside the gene matches. The germline V gene has CDR1 SGHVS and CDR2 FQNEAQ. There are 14 residues in the CDR3. CDR3 DNA sequence: TGTGCCAGCAGCCCGAGGACAGGGCGCAATGAGCAGTTCTTC. Translated, it gives CASSPRTGRNEQFF.

The chain employs TRBV9 and TRBJ1-2; possible D gene TRBD1, 6 bases. There are 16 residues in the CDR3. Germline loops: CDR1 SGDLS, CDR2 YYNGEE. The V gene lost 4 bases and the J gene lost 0 bases, with 16 bases spanning the gap. As DNA, the CDR3 is TGTGCCAGCAGCTCAACTCCACAGGGCCCTAACTATGGCTACACCTTC. Encoded protein: CASSSTPQGPNYGYTF. Full variable domain (remainder filled in from reference TRBV9 and TRBJ1-2): DSGVTQTPKHLITATGQRVTLRCSPRSGDLSVYWYQQSLDQGLQFLIQYYNGEERAKGNILERFSAQQFPDLHSELNLSSLELGDSALYFCASSSTPQGPNYGYTFGSGTRLTVV.

The chain employs TRBV27 and TRBJ1-2; 8 nucleotides align to TRBD1. The junction had 7 bases not matched to a gene; V was cut back by 2 bases and J by 8 bases. The CDR3 is 14 amino acids. Looked up from germline, CDR1 is MNHEY and CDR2 is SMNVEV (reference sequence). This CDR3 reads CASSLTRQGNGYTF. CDR3 nucleotide sequence: TGTGCCAGCAGTTTAACACGACAGGGGAACGGCTACACCTTC.

V gene TRBV28 combines with J gene TRBJ1-2, with 7 bases aligning to TRBD1. J gave up 6 bases and V 6 bases, and 10 bases lay outside the gene matches. Germline loops: CDR1 MDHEN, CDR2 SYDVKM. The CDR3 runs to 14 residues. In nucleotides, the CDR3 is TGTGCCAGCAGGGCGACAGGGTATAAGGATGGCTACACCTTC. Protein sequence: CASRATGYKDGYTF.